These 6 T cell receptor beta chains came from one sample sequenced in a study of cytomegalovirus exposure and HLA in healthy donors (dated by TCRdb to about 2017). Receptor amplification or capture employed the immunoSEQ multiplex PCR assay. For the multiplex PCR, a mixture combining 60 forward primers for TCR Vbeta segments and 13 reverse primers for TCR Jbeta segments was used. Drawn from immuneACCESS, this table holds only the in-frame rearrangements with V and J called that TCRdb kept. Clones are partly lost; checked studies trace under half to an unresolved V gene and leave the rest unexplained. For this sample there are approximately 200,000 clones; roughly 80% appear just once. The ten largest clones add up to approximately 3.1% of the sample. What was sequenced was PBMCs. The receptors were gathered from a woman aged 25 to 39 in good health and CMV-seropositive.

The CDR3 reads CASSKTFSGRAHGQYF. The CDR3 DNA follows: TGTGCCAGCAGTAAAACTTTCAGCGGGAGGGCCCACGGGCAGTATTTT. This chain links TRBV27 with TRBJ2-3; 10 nucleotides line up with TRBD2. J gave up 11 bases and V 5 bases, and 16 bases lay outside the gene matches. The CDR3 is 16 amino acids. Germline assignment: CDR1 MNHEY and CDR2 SMNVEV (reference sequence).

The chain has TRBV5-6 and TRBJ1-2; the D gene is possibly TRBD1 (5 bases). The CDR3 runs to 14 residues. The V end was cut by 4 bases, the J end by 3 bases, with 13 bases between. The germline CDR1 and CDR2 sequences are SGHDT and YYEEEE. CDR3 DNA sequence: TGTGCCAGCAGCGTAAGACAGACCTACTATGGCTACACCTTC. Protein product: CASSVRQTYYGYTF. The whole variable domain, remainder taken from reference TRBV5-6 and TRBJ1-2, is DAGVTQSPTHLIKTRGQQVTLRCSPKSGHDTVSWYQQALGQGPQFIFQYYEEEERQRGNFPDRFSGHQFPNYSSELNVNALLLGDSALYLCASSVRQTYYGYTFGSGTRLTVV.

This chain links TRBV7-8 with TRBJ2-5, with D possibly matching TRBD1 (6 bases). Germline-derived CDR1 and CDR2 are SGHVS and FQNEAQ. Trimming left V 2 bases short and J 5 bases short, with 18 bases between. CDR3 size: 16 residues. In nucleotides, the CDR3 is TGTGCCAGCAGCTTATCGGTAGAGGGGGTTAGGGAGACCCAGTACTTC. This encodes CASSLSVEGVRETQYF.

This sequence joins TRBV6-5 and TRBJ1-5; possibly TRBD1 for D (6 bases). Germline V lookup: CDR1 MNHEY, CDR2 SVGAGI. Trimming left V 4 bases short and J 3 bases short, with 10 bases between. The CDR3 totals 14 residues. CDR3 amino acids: CASSSQGYNQPQHF. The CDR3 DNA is TGTGCCAGCAGTTCCCAGGGGTACAATCAGCCCCAGCATTTT.

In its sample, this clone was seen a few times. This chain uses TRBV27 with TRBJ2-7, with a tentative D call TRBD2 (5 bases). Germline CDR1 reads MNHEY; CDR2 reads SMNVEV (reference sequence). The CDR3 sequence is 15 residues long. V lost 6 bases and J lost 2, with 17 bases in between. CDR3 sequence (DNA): TGTGCCAGCAGCCACCTCCGGGAAGTCGCCTACGAGCAGTACTTC. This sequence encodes CASSHLREVAYEQYF.

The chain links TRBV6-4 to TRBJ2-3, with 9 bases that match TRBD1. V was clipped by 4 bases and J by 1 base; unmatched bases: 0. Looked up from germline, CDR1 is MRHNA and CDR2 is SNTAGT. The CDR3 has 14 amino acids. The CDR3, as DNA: TGTGCCAGCAGTGGGACAGGGGGCACAGATACGCAGTATTTT. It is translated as CASSGTGGTDTQYF.